This T cell receptor (beta chain) was profiled in a study of blood T cell repertoires in COVID-19. At the level of the study: Sites across the United States, Italy and Spain contributed samples from acute and convalescent COVID-19. From T cells, B-cell-depleted T cells, or PBMCs came the material, which was cDNA or gDNA.

From germline, CDR1 is MNHEY and CDR2 SVGEGT. The CDR3 extends over 17 amino acids. Deletions cut 2 bases from V and 0 bases from J, with 14 bases between. As handled by the study authors: Reference gene primer amplification gave nucleated cell count estimates. Data came from immunoSEQ multiplex PCR; TCRdb stores just in-frame clones and leaves some out. Clone size and the V and J calls come from that table; the DNA yielded D and trimming. The table has fewer than 250,000 clones, 70% to 80% seen once. The sequenced sample was peripheral blood. The rearrangement links TRBV6-2 or TRBV6-3 to TRBJ1-3; D call uncertain. The clonotype was recovered from a woman aged 50 to 65 with acute or convalescent COVID-19. CDR3 protein: CASSYVGRSSSGNTIYF. The CDR3 DNA reads TGTGCCAGCAGTTACGTCGGGAGGTCAAGCTCTGGAAACACCATATATTTT.